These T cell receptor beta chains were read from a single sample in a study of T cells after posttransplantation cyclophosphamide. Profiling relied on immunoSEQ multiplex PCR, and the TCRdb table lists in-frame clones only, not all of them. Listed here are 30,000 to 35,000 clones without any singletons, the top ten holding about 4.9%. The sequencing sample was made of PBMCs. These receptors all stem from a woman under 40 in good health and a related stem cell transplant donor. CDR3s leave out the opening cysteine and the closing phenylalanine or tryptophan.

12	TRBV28	ASSFGTDDYGYT
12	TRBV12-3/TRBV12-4	ASSLSGYNSPLH
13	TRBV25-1	ASSEFYGEKNIQY
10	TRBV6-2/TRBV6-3	ASSYGGIAAF
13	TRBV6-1	ASSEGQRGGYTQY
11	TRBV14	ASSQDLRDEQF
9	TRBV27	ASGDRGGYT
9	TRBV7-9	ASSPSTEAF
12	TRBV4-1	ASSAQGFNSPLH
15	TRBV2	ASSEARGRGTNEKLF
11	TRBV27	ASTGQGLYEQY
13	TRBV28	ATNPTVLVRETQY
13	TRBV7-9	ASSSRVTEAYEQY
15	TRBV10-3	AISAVRLAGGYNEQF
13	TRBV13	ASSSGQGGTYEQY
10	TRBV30	AWRDIFYGYT
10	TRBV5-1	ASSLGAHRPH
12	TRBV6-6	ASSNRQGAYGYT